This T cell receptor (beta chain) was sequenced during a study of TIL therapy for anti-PD-1-resistant metastatic lung cancer. As for the study in general: Median tumor PD-L1 proportion score was 6%. Median tumor mutation burden was about 1.5 mutations per megabase.

The CDR3 runs to 15 residues. Trimming removed 8 bases from V and 0 bases from J, with 16 bases in between. Germline-derived CDR1 and CDR2 are MNHNS and SASEGT. Time point described: pre-treatment sample, taken before nivolumab and TIL therapy. Sequencing used immunoSEQ v3. Libraries were sequenced to 2 million to 2.5 million read pairs (survey) or roughly 4.5-6.5 million (deep). Method: immunoSEQ multiplex PCR; TCRdb's copy keeps in-frame clones and lacks some. The table includes about 18,000 clones, roughly 80% detected once. The receptor comes from a person between 25 and 80 years old with non-small cell lung cancer. The chain couples TRBV6-1 to TRBJ1-1; D is ambiguous. The input for sequencing was blood, taken at baseline. The CDR3 reads CASYRGREMNTEAFF. As DNA, the CDR3 is TGTGCCAGCTACCGGGGTAGGGAGATGAACACTGAAGCTTTCTTT.